This TCR beta chain originates from a study of T cells in tumors after PD-1 blockade. Study as a whole: Either cemiplimab 350 mg every 2 weeks or pembrolizumab 200 mg every 3 weeks was given. During anti-PD-1 treatment, some patients continued daily vismodegib 150 mg. On average, peripheral blood gave 113,528 TCR templates and under 45,000 unique clonotypes.

Tumor or blood genomic DNA was sequenced, with inputs of roughly 550 ng to 6,500 ng. CDR3 length: 16 residues. Germline V gene sequence: CDR1 MNHEY, CDR2 SMNVEV (reference sequence). The V end was cut by 1 base, the J end by 0 bases, with 11 bases between. Sequenced by immunoSEQ multiplex PCR; TCRdb stores in-frame clones only, minus some. This table holds about 25,000 clones, roughly 80% found once. This receptor was obtained from a human donor with basal cell carcinoma. Here the sequenced sample was PBMCs, taken after anti-PD-1 treatment. The chain links TRBV27 to TRBJ2-3; no reliable D call. The CDR3 here is CASSLFFKTSTDTQYF. The DNA of the CDR3 is TGTGCCAGCAGTTTATTTTTCAAGACTAGCACAGATACGCAGTATTTT.